The following is a TCR beta chain sequence with its context. What it binds is not known. One end of the junction is discordant with germline, which a read error may explain. This sample stems from a study of T cell repertoires in cytomegalovirus infection. In the study overall: The authors used CMV epitopes that were HLA-C-restricted (recently identified) and HLA-B-restricted (well studied). Indications of both CMV infection and matching HLA type were provided by public TCR beta signatures. The study's findings and limits: Within the response measured ex vivo, HLA-C-restricted CMV-specific TCR beta clonotypes were dominant. Carriage of CMV together with the relevant HLA was identifiable through cumulative public TCR beta family frequency.

CDR1 and CDR2 from the germline V gene are LNHDA and SQIVND (reference sequence). This CDR3 contains 13 residues. TCRdb recomputed calls from the reads with MiXCR, one row per CDR3 protein. The data show 450,000 to 650,000 distinct CDR3 sequences, roughly 43% seen once. The receptor comes from a human donor in good health (CMV status not recorded). Some clones in this sample may be carry-over from other donors' samples. This chain joins TRBV19 and TRBJ1-2; D gene ambiguous. The sequences come from cultured PBMCs, collected from culture after CMV antigen stimulation. CDR3 in amino acids: CASSIDALYGYTF. The CDR3 DNA follows: TGTGCCAGTAGCATAGACGCTCTCTATGGCTACACCTTC.